The 21 T cell receptor beta chains in this list originate from one sample, sequenced in a study of blood T cell repertoires in COVID-19. The protocol was immunoSEQ multiplex PCR, while the TCRdb copy is restricted to in-frame clones and leaves out a portion. Of fewer than 90,000 clones listed, more than 90% are singletons. Sequencing was done on a sample of peripheral blood. Receptor source: a human donor with active COVID-19. The donor label of this sample is uncertain.

V usage is TRBV7-7 and J usage is TRBJ2-3, with TRBD1 as a possible D gene (5 bases). Germline V gene data show CDR1 as SSHAT and CDR2 as FNYEAQ (reference sequence). V was cut by 5 bases and J by 0 bases, with 12 bases left in between. CDR3 length: 15 amino acids. In nucleotides, the CDR3 is TGTGCCAGCAGCCCAGGGTTAGCTAGCACAGATACGCAGTATTTT. This translates into CASSPGLASTDTQYF.

CDR3 residues: CASSYSKGAGGVRAFF. In DNA form, the CDR3 reads TGTGCCAGCAGTTACTCGAAGGGGGCAGGCGGCGTGAGAGCTTTCTTT. The chain couples TRBV6-5 to TRBJ1-1; TRBD1 aligns across 7 bases. This CDR3 region has 16 residues. Germline loops: CDR1 MNHEY, CDR2 SVGAGI. V shed 0 bases and J 10 bases; nucleotides not matched to a gene: 14.

The chain couples TRBV15 to TRBJ2-1; 12 nucleotides agree with TRBD2. J lost 7 bases, V lost 4 bases, and 8 bases had no gene match. The CDR3 covers 16 residues. CDR1 is LNHNV and CDR2 is YYDKDF in the germline V gene (reference sequence). The CDR3 nucleotides are TGTGCCACCAGCACAGCTAGCGGGAGGGCCATAAATGAGCAGTTCTTC. Its protein product is CATSTASGRAINEQFF.

V gene TRBV28 combines with J gene TRBJ1-4; D is possibly TRBD1 (5 bases). The CDR3 spans 15 residues. CDR1 MDHEN and CDR2 SYDVKM come from the germline V gene. V dropped 3 bases and J dropped 0 bases, with 8 bases sitting between them. CDR3 region: CASSFRGTTNEKLFF. CDR3 in DNA: TGTGCCAGCAGTTTCCGGGGGACAACTAATGAAAAACTGTTTTTT.

The rearrangement uses TRBV19 and TRBJ2-1; 10 bases match TRBD2. Germline V gene lookup returns CDR1 LNHDA and CDR2 SQIVND (reference sequence). The CDR3 consists of 15 residues. V lost 3 bases to trimming and J lost 7 bases; unmatched junction nucleotides: 6. The chain's CDR3 is CASSMSLAGVNEQFF. For the CDR3, the DNA is TGTGCCAGTAGTATGAGCCTAGCGGGAGTTAATGAGCAGTTCTTC.

This clone appeared once. The rearrangement links TRBV19 to TRBJ2-7, with 10 nucleotides matching TRBD2. The germline V gene encodes CDR1 LNHDA and CDR2 SQIVND (reference sequence). The ends lost 6 bases at V and 5 bases at J; junction bases unmatched: 16. The CDR3 runs 17 residues. Written as DNA, the CDR3 is TGTGCCAGTAGATCCCCCCGCCGGGCTAGCGGGAGAGACGAGCAGTACTTC. It yields the protein CASRSPRRASGRDEQYF.

V usage is TRBV3-1 (or the pseudogene TRBV3-2) and J usage is TRBJ2-3; TRBD2 aligns across 14 bases. This CDR3 has 17 amino acids. With V trimmed by 7 bases and J by 4 bases, 10 bases remained unmatched. Germline V gene data show CDR1 as LGHDT and CDR2 as YNNKEL (reference sequence). CDR3 DNA: TGTGCCAGCAAGAAAGTGGGACTAGCGGGAGTTGCAGATACGCAGTATTTT. Amino acids: CASKKVGLAGVADTQYF.

The V gene is TRBV7-2, the J gene TRBJ2-5; the match to TRBD1 covers 10 bases. Trimming removed 5 bases from V and 3 bases from J; junction bases left unmatched: 9. Germline V lookup: CDR1 SGHTA, CDR2 FQGNSA. This CDR3 has 16 amino acids. DNA for the CDR3: TGTGCCAGCAGCGTTTCCCCGGGGACAGGGGAAGAGACCCAGTACTTC. This encodes CASSVSPGTGEETQYF.

The rearrangement links TRBV6-5 to TRBJ2-3; D is uncertain. CDR1 MNHEY and CDR2 SVGAGI come from the germline V gene. The V and J ends lost 6 bases and 2 bases respectively, with 6 bases between them. This CDR3 is built from 12 residues. As DNA, the CDR3 is TGTGCCAGCAGCCTATCCACAGATACGCAGTATTTT. This gives the protein CASSLSTDTQYF.

The CDR3: CASRLGTSGFYEQYF. The CDR3 DNA reads as TGTGCCAGCAGGCTCGGGACTAGCGGCTTCTACGAGCAGTACTTC. J is TRBJ2-7 and V is TRBV2, with 11 bases aligning to TRBD2. This CDR3 contains 15 residues. From germline, CDR1 is SNHLY and CDR2 FYNNEI. The V gene end was trimmed by 6 bases and the J gene end by 3 bases; junction bases not matched to a gene: 7.

This chain links TRBV18 with TRBJ2-1; TRBD2 is a possible D gene (6 bases). The V gene's germline CDR1 is KGHSH and CDR2 LQKENI. V was pared by 6 bases and J by 14 bases, with 20 bases between. This CDR3 comprises 13 residues. The DNA of the CDR3 is TGTGCCAGCTCCCCGGGACTCTCGCGTTGGAAGTTCTTC. This encodes CASSPGLSRWKFF. Variable domain in full (rest from reference TRBV18 and TRBJ2-1): NAGVMQNPRHLVRRRGQEARLRCSPMKGHSHVYWYRQLPEEGLKFMVYLQKENIIDESGMPKERFSAEFPKEGPSILRIQQVVRGDSAAYFCASSPGLSRWKFFGPGTRLTVL.

This clone has a handful of counts. The chain employs TRBV3-1 (or the pseudogene TRBV3-2) and TRBJ1-4; 8 bases are a match to TRBD1. The germline V gene encodes CDR1 LGHDT and CDR2 YNNKEL (reference sequence). Unmatched junction bases numbered 6, after V lost 0 bases and J lost 6 bases. The CDR3 is 16 residues long. CDR3 nucleotides: TGTGCCAGCAGCCAAGATGGTCAGGGGGCGGATGAAAAACTGTTTTTT. Its translation: CASSQDGQGADEKLFF.

DNA for the CDR3: TGTGCCAGCAGCTTACAGATCACTAACTATGGCTACACCTTC. This sequence encodes CASSLQITNYGYTF. The chain recombines TRBV7-2 with TRBJ1-2; D call uncertain. The CDR3 extends over 14 amino acids. Between the trimmed V and J ends, which lost 2 bases and 0 bases, there was a span of 7 bases. The germline gives CDR1 SGHTA, CDR2 FQGNSA.

This sequence joins TRBV6-5 and TRBJ2-7; D possibly corresponds to TRBD2 (5 bases). V dropped 11 bases and J dropped 3 bases, with 14 bases sitting between them. CDR3 length equals 12 residues. The V gene's germline CDR1 is MNHEY and CDR2 SVGAGI. DNA for the CDR3: TGTGCCTACCTTTCGAGGGTCTACGAGCAGTACTTC. Its protein product is CAYLSRVYEQYF.

The V and J genes are TRBV11-2 and TRBJ2-7; D not certain. V shed 2 bases and J shed 0 bases, with 11 bases lying between them. Germline V gene sequence: CDR1 SGHAT, CDR2 FQNNGV. The CDR3 loop spans 15 amino acids. CDR3: CASSLSRSNSYEQYF. CDR3 DNA sequence: TGTGCCAGCAGCTTAAGCCGGTCCAACTCCTACGAGCAGTACTTC.

The rearrangement joins TRBV5-5 to TRBJ1-3, with a tentative D call TRBD1 (5 bases). Trimming took 4 bases from V and 4 from J, leaving 15 bases between them. The CDR3 spans 15 residues. Germline assignment: CDR1 SGHKS and CDR2 YYEKEE (reference sequence). The CDR3: CASSLIAGHGNTIYF. The CDR3 bases are TGTGCCAGCAGCCTTATTGCAGGGCACGGAAACACCATATATTTT.

V usage is TRBV5-1 and J usage is TRBJ1-3; 7 nucleotides align to TRBD1. The V segment lost 3 bases and the J segment 4 bases; nucleotides outside the gene matches: 10. Per germline, CDR1 SGHRS and CDR2 YFSETQ. The CDR3 loop spans 16 amino acids. CDR3 residues: CASSSEGGTAGNTIYF. The CDR3 bases are TGCGCCAGCAGCTCCGAAGGTGGGACAGCCGGAAACACCATATATTTT.

CDR3 DNA: TGTGCCAGCAGAACACAAACAGGGTATGGCTACACCTTC. Translated: CASRTQTGYGYTF. The rearrangement links TRBV28 to TRBJ1-2; possible D gene TRBD1, 6 bases. Trimming cost V 6 bases and J 5 bases, with 13 bases left between them. The CDR3 contains 13 residues. The V gene's germline CDR1 is MDHEN and CDR2 SYDVKM.

The chain has TRBV7-2 and TRBJ2-7, with 11 bases lining up with TRBD1. V dropped 5 bases and J dropped 3; count of bases not matched to a gene: 3. Looked up from germline, CDR1 is SGHTA and CDR2 is FQGNSA. CDR3 length equals 14 residues. The CDR3 sequence is CASSPGTGGYEQYF. The CDR3 region has the DNA TGTGCCAGCAGCCCAGGGACAGGGGGCTACGAGCAGTACTTC.

The chain carries TRBV2 and TRBJ2-7; 14 nucleotides match TRBD2. The trim removed 6 bases at V and 3 bases at J, leaving 13 bases unmatched. Per germline, CDR1 SNHLY and CDR2 FYNNEI. CDR3 length equals 18 residues. CDR3 sequence: CASRPGTSGGYEVYEQYF. The CDR3 nucleotides read TGTGCCAGCAGGCCCGGGACTAGCGGGGGCTACGAAGTCTACGAGCAGTACTTC.

The chain employs TRBV6-5 and TRBJ2-1; 7 bases match TRBD1. CDR3 length: 15 amino acids. Germline CDR1 is MNHEY and CDR2 is SVGAGI. V dropped 7 bases and J dropped 5; count of bases not matched to a gene: 11. The CDR3 reads CASKKTGTADNEQFF. DNA for the CDR3: TGTGCCAGCAAAAAGACAGGGACGGCAGACAATGAGCAGTTCTTC.